In this sample, the clone carrying this TCR beta chain turned up a few times. V gave up 2 bases and J gave up 0 bases, with 5 bases separating them. The CDR3 extends over 13 amino acids. Germline V gene sequence: CDR1 SGHVS, CDR2 FQNEAQ. The data are from a study of T cell responses to AZD1222 COVID-19 vaccine. Only in-frame clones appear in the TCRdb table, and some are missing; sequencing was by immunoSEQ multiplex PCR. Among 65,000 to 70,000 clones, about four fifths were seen once, and the ten largest hold about 6%. This sequence originates from an adult who received the AZD1222 COVID-19 vaccine. The V call is TRBV7-8, the J call TRBJ2-7; D is undetermined. This material consisted of peripheral blood, taken 28 days after the second AZD1222 dose. The CDR3 nucleotides read TGTGCCAGCAGCTTATCTCTCTCCTACGAGCAGTACTTC. This codes for CASSLSLSYEQYF. Looking up the rest from reference TRBV7-8 and TRBJ2-7 gives the full variable domain: GAGVSQSPRYKVAKRGQDVALRCDPISGHVSLFWYQQALGQGPEFLTYFQNEAQLDKSGLPSDRFFAERPEGSVSTLKIQRTQQEDSAVYLCASSLSLSYEQYFGPGTRLTVT.